These 3 T cell receptor beta chains came from one sample sequenced in a study of T cells in Graves' hyperthyroidism and ophthalmopathy. What was amplified from RNA transcripts were TCR beta CDR3 regions. The HTBI primer set drove a first-round RT-PCR of the TCR CDR3. MiXCR was run by TCRdb on the multiplex PCR reads, yielding one entry per CDR3 protein. Here the sample spans hundreds of thousands of distinct CDR3 sequences, around 19% being singletons. Sequencing was done on a sample of blood. The source is a woman aged 45-59 years with Graves' hyperthyroidism that later progressed to Graves' ophthalmopathy.

The sample holds many counts of this clonotype. The chain has TRBV11-2 and TRBJ2-2; no clear D. CDR3 length equals 13 residues. CDR1 is SGHAT, CDR2 FQNNGV, per germline. V was shortened by 3 bases and J by 5 bases, with 7 bases between the two germline ends. The CDR3 DNA is TGTGCCAGCAGCTTGGACGGAACCGGGGAGCTGTTTTTT. Translation: CASSLDGTGELFF.

As concerns this clonotype: The CDR3 carries no conserved terminal phenylalanine or tryptophan, so it likely arises from a read error. The chain is built from TRBV29-1 and TRBJ2-3; 9 bases are a match to TRBD1. The germline V gene has CDR1 SQVTM and CDR2 ANQGSEA. The V segment lost 7 bases and the J segment 5 bases; nucleotides outside the gene matches: 10. The CDR3 loop spans 14 amino acids. CDR3 protein: CSAPGQGTQDTQYS. CDR3 nucleotide sequence: TGCAGCGCCCCGGGACAGGGTACCCAAGATACGCAGTATTCT.

This chain joins TRBV9 and TRBJ2-1, with 9 bases identical to TRBD2. CDR1 and CDR2 from the germline V gene are SGDLS and YYNGEE. Trimming took 5 bases from V and 3 from J; bases not matched to a gene: 9. This CDR3 is built from 16 residues. The CDR3 region is CASSRQRGVNYNEQFF. The DNA of the CDR3 is TGTGCCAGCAGTCGACAGCGGGGGGTTAACTACAATGAGCAGTTCTTC.